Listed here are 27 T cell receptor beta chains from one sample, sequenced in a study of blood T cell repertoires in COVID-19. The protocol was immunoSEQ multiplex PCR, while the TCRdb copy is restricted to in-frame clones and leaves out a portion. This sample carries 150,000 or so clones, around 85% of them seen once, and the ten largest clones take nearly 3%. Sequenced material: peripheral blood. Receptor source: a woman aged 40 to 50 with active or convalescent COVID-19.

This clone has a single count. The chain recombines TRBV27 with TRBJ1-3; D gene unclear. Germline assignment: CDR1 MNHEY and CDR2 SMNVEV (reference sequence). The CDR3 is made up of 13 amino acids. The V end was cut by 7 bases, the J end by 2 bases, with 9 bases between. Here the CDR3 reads CASTPGTGNTIYF. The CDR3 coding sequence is TGTGCCAGCACCCCGGGGACTGGAAACACCATATATTTT.

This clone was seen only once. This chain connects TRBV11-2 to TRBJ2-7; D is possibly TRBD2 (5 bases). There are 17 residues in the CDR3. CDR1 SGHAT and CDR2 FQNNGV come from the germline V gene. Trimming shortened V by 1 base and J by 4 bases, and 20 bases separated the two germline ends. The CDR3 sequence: CASSLVYRGASPYEQYF. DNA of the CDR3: TGTGCCAGCAGCTTAGTCTACCGGGGAGCAAGTCCTTACGAGCAGTACTTC.

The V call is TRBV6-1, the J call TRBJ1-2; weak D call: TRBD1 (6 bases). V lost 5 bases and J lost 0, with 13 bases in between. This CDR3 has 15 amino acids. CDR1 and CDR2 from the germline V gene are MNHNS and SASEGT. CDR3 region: CASSSDRSPNYGYTF. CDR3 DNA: TGTGCCAGCAGTTCGGACAGATCACCTAACTATGGCTACACCTTC.

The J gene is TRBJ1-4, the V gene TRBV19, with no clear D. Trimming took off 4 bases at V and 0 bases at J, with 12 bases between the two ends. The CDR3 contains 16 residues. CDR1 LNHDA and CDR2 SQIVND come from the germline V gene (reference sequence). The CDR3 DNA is TGTGCCAGTAGTAGGGAGTGGGCGGCAACTAATGAAAAACTGTTTTTT. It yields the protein CASSREWAATNEKLFF.

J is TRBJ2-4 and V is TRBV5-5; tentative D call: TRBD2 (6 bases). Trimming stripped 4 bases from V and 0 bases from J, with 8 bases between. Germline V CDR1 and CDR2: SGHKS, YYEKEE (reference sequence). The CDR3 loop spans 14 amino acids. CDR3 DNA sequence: TGTGCCAGCAGCCGGGACTTAGCCAAAAACATTCAGTACTTC. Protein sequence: CASSRDLAKNIQYF.

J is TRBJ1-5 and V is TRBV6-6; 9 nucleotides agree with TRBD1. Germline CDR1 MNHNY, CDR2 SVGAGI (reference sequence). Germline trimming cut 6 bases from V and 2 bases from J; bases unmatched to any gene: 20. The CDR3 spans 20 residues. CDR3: CASSPIRGTGPIRGNQPQHF. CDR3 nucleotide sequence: TGTGCCAGCAGCCCCATTAGAGGGACAGGGCCTATCCGGGGCAATCAGCCCCAGCATTTT.

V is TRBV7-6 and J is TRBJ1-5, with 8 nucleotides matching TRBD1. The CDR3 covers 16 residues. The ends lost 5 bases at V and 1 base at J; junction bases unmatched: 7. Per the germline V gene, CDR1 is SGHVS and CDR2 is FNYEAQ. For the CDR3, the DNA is TGTGCCAGCAGCCGTGGACAGGGCGGAAGCAATCAGCCCCAGCATTTT. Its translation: CASSRGQGGSNQPQHF. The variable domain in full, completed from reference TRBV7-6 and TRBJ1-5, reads GAGVSQSPRYKVTKRGQDVALRCDPISGHVSLYWYRQALGQGPEFLTYFNYEAQQDKSGLPNDRFSAERPEGSISTLTIQRTEQRDSAMYRCASSRGQGGSNQPQHFGDGTRLSIL.

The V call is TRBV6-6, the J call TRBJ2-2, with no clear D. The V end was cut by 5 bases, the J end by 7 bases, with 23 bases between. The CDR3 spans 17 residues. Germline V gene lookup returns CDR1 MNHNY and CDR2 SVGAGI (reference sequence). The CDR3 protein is CASSLPYRLGLSGELFF. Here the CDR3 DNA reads TGTGCCAGCAGTCTACCCTACCGACTTGGGTTAAGCGGGGAGCTGTTTTTT.

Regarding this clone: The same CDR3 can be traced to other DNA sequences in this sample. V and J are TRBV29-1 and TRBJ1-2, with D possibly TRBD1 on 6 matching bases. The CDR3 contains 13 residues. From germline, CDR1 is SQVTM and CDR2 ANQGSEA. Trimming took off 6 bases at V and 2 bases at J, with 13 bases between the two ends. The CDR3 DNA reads TGCAGCGTGTCGCAGGGGCCCAACTATGGCTACACCTTC. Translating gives CSVSQGPNYGYTF. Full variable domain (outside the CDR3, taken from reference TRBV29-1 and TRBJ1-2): SAVISQKPSRDICQRGTSLTIQCQVDSQVTMMFWYRQQPGQSLTLIATANQGSEATYESGFVIDKFPISRPNLTFSTLTVSNMSPEDSSIYLCSVSQGPNYGYTFGSGTRLTVV.

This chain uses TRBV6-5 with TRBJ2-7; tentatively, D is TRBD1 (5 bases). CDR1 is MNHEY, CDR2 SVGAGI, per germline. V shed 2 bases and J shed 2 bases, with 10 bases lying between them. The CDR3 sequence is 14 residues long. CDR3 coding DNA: TGTGCCAGCAGTTACGGGCAGGGAACCTACGAGCAGTACTTC. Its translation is CASSYGQGTYEQYF.

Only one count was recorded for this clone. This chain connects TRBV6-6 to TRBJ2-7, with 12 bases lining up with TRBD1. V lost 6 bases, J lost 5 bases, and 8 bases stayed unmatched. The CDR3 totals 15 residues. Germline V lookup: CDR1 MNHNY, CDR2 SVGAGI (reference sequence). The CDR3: CASRQYGTGGDEQYF. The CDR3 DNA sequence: TGTGCCAGCAGGCAATACGGGACAGGGGGCGACGAGCAGTACTTC.

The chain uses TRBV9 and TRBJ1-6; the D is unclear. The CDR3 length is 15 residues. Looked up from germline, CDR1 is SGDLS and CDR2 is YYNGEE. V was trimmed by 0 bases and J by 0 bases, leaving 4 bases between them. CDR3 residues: CASSVDSSYNSPLHF. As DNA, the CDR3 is TGTGCCAGCAGCGTAGACAGCTCCTATAATTCACCCCTCCACTTT. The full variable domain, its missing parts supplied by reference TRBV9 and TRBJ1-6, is DSGVTQTPKHLITATGQRVTLRCSPRSGDLSVYWYQQSLDQGLQFLIQYYNGEERAKGNILERFSAQQFPDLHSELNLSSLELGDSALYFCASSVDSSYNSPLHFGNGTRLTVT.

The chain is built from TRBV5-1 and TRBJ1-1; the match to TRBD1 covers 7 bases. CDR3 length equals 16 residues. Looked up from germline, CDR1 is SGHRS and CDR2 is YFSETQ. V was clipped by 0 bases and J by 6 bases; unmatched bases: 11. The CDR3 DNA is TGCGCCAGCAGCTTGGCCTCTCGGGACAGCCGACCTGAAGCTTTCTTT. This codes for CASSLASRDSRPEAFF.

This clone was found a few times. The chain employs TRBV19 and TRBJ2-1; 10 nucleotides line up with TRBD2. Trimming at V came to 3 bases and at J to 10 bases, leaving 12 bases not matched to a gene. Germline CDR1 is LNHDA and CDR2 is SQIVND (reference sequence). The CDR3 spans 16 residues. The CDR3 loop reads CASSILAGGLPEEQFF. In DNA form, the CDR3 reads TGTGCCAGTAGTATTTTAGCGGGAGGATTGCCGGAGGAGCAGTTCTTC.

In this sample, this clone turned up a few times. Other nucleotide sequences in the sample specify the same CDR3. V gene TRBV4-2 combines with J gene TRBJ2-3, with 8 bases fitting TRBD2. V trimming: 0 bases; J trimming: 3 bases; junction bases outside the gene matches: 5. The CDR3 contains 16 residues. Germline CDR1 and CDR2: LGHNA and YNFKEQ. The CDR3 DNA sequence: TGTGCCAGCAGCCAAGATGGGGCGGGGGGAACAGATACGCAGTATTTT. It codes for CASSQDGAGGTDTQYF.

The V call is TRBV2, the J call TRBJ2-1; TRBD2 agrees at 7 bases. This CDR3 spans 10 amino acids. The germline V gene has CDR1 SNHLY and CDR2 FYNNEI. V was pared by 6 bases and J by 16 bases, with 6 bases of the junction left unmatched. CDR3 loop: CASSQTSSFF. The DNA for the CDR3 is TGTGCCAGCAGCCAGACTAGCAGCTTCTTC. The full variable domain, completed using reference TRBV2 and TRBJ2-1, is EPEVTQTPSHQVTQMGQEVILRCVPISNHLYFYWYRQILGQKVEFLVSFYNNEISEKSEIFDDQFSVERPDGSNFTLKIRSTKLEDSAMYFCASSQTSSFFGPGTRLTVL.

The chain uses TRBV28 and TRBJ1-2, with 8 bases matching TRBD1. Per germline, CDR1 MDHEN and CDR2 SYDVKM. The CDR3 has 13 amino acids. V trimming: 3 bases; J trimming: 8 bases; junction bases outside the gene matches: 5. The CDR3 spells CASSFGQGRGYTF. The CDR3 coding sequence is TGTGCCAGCAGTTTTGGACAGGGAAGGGGCTACACCTTC.

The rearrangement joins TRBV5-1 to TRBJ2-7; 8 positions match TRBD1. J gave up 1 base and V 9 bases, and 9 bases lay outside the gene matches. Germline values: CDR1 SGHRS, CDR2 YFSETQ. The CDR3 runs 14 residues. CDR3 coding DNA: TGCGCCACCTCACGGGACAGGAGGTCCTACGAGCAGTACTTC. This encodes CATSRDRRSYEQYF.

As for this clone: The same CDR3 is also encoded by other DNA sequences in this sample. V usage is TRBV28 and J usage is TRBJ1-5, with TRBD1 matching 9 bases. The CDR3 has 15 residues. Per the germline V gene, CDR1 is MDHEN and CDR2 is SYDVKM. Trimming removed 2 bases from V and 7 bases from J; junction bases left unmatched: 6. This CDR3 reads CASSLGQGFRQPQHF. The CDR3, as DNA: TGTGCCAGCAGTTTAGGACAGGGGTTCAGGCAGCCCCAGCATTTT.

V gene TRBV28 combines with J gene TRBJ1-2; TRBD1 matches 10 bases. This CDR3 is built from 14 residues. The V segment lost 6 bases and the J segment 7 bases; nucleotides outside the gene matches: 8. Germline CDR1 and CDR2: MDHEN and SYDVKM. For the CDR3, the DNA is TGTGCCAGCAGCCCGGGACAGGGGCGCGGTGGCTACACCTTC. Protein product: CASSPGQGRGGYTF.

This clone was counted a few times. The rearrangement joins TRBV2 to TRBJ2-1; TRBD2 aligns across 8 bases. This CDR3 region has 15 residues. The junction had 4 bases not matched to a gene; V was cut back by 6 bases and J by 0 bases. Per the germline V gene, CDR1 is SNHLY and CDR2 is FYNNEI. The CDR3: CASRPGGSSYNEQFF. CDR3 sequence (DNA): TGTGCCAGCAGGCCGGGAGGGAGCTCCTACAATGAGCAGTTCTTC.

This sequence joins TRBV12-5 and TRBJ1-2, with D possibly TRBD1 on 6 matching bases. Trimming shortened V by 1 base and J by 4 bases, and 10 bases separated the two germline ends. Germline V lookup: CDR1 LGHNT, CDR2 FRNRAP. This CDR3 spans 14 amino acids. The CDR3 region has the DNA TGTGCTAGTGGTTTGGAGGACAGTATCTATGGCTACACCTTC. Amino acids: CASGLEDSIYGYTF.

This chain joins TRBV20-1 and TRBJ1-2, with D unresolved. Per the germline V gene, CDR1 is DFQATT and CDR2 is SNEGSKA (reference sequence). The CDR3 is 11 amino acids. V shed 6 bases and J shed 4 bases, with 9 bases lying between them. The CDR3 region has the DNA TGCAGTGCCCCTCCCGGCTATGGCTACACCTTC. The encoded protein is CSAPPGYGYTF.

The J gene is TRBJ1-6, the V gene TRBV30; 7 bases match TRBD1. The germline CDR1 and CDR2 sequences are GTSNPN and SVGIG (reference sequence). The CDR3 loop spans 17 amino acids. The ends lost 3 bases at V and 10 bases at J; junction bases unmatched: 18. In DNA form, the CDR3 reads TGTGCCTGGAGCTTAGGAATACTTCGACAGGGTGAATCACCCCTCCACTTT. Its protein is CAWSLGILRQGESPLHF.

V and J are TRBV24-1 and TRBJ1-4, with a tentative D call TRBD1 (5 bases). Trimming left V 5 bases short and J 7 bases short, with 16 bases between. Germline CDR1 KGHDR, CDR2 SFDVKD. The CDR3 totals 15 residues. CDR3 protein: CATSAGFRGGEKLFF. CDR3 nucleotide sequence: TGTGCCACCAGTGCAGGATTTAGGGGTGGTGAAAAACTGTTTTTT.

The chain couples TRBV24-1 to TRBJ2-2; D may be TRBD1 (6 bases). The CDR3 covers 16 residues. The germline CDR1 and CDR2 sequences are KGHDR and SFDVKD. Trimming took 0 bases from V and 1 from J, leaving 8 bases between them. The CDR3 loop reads CATSDLGRGNTGELFF. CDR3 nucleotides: TGTGCCACCAGTGATTTGGGCAGGGGGAACACCGGGGAGCTGTTTTTT.

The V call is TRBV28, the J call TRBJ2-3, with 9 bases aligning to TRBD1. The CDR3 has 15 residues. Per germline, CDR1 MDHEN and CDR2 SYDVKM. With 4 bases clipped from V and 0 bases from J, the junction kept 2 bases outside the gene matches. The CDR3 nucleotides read TGTGCCAGCAGTTGGGACAGGGCAAGCACAGATACGCAGTATTTT. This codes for CASSWDRASTDTQYF.